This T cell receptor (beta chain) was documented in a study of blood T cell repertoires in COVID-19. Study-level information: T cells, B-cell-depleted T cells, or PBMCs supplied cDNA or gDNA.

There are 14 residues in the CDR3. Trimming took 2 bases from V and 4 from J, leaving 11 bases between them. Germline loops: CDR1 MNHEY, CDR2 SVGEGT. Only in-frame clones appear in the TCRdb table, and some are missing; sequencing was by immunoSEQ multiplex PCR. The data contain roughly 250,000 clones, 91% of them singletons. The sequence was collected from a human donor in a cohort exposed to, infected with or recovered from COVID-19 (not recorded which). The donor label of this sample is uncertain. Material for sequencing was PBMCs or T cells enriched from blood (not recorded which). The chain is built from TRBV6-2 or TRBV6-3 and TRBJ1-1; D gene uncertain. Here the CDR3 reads CASSYTVGSTEAFF. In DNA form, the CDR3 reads TGTGCCAGCAGTTACACGGTAGGGAGCACTGAAGCTTTCTTT.